The clone carrying this TCR beta chain appeared a few times. Antigen unknown. Cell sorting via CD45RO/CCR7/CD25/CD127/CD95/CD27 was performed to obtain CD4+ naive, central memory, regulatory and stem cell-like memory cells. This entry comes from a study of beta chain features in type 1 diabetes. The overall study: Sorted cells examined across all samples numbered 107,917,701.

Study-wide points: VDJ junctions in type 1 diabetes patients carried more deletions and fewer insertions. Moderate yet significant TCRB CDR3 shortening was seen in Type 1 diabetes patients in all four CD4+ subsets. For patients and controls alike, PCR might favor shorter templates to the same degree.

All of the isolated RNA was reverse transcribed, so expressed TCRB transcripts were sequenced. TCRdb's table, derived via immunoSEQ multiplex PCR, lists solely in-frame clones and lacks some. The table shows about 660,000 clones, with about 14% occurring only once. The sequenced sample consisted of naive CD4+ T cells from blood. The TCR was taken from a man aged 18 to 30 with type 1 diabetes.

The CDR3 DNA reads as TGTGCCATCAGTGGGGGAGGCAACCAAGCTTTCTTT. As protein: CAISGGGNQAFF. The rearrangement uses TRBV10-3 and TRBJ1-1, with D hard to call. Germline assignment: CDR1 ENHRY and CDR2 SYGVKD. Trimming removed 4 bases at V and 9 bases at J, with 12 bases between. The CDR3 is 12 amino acids.